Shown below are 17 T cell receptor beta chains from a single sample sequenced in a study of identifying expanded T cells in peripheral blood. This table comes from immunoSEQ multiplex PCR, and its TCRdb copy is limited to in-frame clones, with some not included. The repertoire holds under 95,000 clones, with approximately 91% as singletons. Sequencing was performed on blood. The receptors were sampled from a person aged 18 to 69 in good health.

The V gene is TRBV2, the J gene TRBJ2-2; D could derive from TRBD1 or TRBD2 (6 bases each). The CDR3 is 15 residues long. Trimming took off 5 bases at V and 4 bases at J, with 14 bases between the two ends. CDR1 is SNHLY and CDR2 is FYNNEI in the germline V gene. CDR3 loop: CASSWGATSTGELFF. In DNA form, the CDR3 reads TGTGCCAGCAGTTGGGGGGCCACAAGCACCGGGGAGCTGTTTTTT.

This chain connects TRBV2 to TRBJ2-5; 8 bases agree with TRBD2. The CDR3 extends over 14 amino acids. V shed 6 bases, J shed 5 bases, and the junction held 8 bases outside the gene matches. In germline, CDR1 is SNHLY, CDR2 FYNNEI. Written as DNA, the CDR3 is TGTGCCAGCAGCCCGGGACTAGGTCGGGAGACCCAGTACTTC. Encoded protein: CASSPGLGRETQYF. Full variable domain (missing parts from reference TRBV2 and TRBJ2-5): EPEVTQTPSHQVTQMGQEVILRCVPISNHLYFYWYRQILGQKVEFLVSFYNNEISEKSEIFDDQFSVERPDGSNFTLKIRSTKLEDSAMYFCASSPGLGRETQYFGPGTRLLVL.

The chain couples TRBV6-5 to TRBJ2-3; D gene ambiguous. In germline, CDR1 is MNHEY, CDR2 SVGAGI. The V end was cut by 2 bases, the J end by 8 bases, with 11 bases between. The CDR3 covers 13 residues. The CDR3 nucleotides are TGTGCCAGCAGTTACCCCCTGAGTCGTACGCAGTATTTT. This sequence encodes CASSYPLSRTQYF.

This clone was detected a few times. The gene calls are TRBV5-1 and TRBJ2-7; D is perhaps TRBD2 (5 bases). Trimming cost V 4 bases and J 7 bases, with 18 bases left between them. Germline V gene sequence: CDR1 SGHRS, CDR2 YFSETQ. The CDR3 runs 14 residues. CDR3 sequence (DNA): TGCGCCAGCAGCCTCGGACTGACACTACGGGAGCAGTACTTC. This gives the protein CASSLGLTLREQYF.

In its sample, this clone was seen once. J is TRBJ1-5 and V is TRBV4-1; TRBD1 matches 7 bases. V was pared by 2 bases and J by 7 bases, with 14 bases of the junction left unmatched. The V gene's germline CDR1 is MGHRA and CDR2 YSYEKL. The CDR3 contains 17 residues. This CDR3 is CASSQRSRDSTGQPQHF. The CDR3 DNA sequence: TGCGCCAGCAGCCAAAGGTCTCGGGACAGCACGGGACAGCCCCAGCATTTT.

The CDR3 region has the DNA TGCAGCGTTGAAGACGGGACAGGGGGAGAGACCCAGTACTTC. Its protein product is CSVEDGTGGETQYF. The chain couples TRBV29-1 to TRBJ2-5; TRBD1 agrees at 11 bases. Germline CDR1 and CDR2: SQVTM and ANQGSEA. The CDR3 extends over 14 amino acids. With V trimmed by 0 bases and J by 4 bases, 1 base remained unmatched.

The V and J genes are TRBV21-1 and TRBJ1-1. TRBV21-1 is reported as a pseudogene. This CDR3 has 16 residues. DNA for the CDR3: TGTGCCAGCAGTTCCCCGGAGGGCAGCATGAACACTGAAGCTTTCTTT. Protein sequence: CASSSPEGSMNTEAFF.

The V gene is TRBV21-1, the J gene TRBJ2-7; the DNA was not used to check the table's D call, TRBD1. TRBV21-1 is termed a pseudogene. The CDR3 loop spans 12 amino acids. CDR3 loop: CASSSRTAEQYF. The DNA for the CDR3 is TGTGCCAGCAGCAGTAGGACAGCCGAGCAGTACTTC.

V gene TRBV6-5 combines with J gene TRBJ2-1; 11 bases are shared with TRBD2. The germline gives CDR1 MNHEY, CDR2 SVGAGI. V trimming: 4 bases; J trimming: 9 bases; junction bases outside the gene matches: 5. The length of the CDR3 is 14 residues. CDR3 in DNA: TGTGCCAGCAGTTTTAGCGGGAGGGGAGGTGAGCAGTTCTTC. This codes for CASSFSGRGGEQFF.

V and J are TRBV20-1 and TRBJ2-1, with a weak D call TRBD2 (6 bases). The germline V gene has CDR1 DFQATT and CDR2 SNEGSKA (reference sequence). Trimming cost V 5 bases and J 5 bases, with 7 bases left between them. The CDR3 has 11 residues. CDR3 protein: CSAGGNNEQFF. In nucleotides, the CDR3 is TGCAGTGCTGGGGGGAACAATGAGCAGTTCTTC.

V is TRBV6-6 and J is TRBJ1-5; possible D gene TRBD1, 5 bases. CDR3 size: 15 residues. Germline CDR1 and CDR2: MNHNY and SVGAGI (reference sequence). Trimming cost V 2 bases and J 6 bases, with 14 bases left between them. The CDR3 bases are TGTGCCAGCAGTTACGTTTCGGGGGTAGCTCAGCCCCAGCATTTT. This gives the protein CASSYVSGVAQPQHF.

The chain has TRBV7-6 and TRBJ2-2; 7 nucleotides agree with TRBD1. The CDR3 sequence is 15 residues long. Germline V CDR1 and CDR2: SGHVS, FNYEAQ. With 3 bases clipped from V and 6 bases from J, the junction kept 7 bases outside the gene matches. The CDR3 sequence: CASSLRQGQAGELFF. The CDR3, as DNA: TGTGCCAGCAGCTTGAGACAGGGCCAAGCCGGGGAGCTGTTTTTT.

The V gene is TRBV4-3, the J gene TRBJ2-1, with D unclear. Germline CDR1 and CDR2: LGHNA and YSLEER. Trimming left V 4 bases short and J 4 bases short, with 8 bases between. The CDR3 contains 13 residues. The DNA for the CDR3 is TGCGCCAGCAGCCCCTGGGAATACAATGAGCAGTTCTTC. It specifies CASSPWEYNEQFF.

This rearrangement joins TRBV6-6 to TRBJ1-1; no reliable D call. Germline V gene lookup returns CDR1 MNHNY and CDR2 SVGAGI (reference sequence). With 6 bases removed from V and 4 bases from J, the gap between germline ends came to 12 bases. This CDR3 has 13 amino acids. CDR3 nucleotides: TGTGCCAGCAGCCGGGATATGGGCACTGAAGCTTTCTTT. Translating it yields CASSRDMGTEAFF.

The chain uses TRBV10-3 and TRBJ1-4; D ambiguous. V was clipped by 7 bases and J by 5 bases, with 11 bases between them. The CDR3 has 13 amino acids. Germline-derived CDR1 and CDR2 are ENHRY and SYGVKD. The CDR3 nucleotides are TGTGCCATCAAGGGAGCTCCGAATGAAAAACTGTTTTTT. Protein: CAIKGAPNEKLFF.

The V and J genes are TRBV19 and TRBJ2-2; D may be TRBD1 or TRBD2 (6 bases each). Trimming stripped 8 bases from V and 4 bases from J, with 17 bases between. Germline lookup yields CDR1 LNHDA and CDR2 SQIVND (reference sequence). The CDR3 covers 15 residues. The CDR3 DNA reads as TGTGCCAGTCAAGACCTGAGGGGGGCCACCGGGGAGCTGTTTTTT. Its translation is CASQDLRGATGELFF.

Here the CDR3 reads CAWSGPRTGELFF. DNA for the CDR3: TGTGCCTGGAGTGGTCCGCGCACCGGGGAGCTGTTTTTT. The gene calls are TRBV30 and TRBJ2-2; D uncertain. The length of the CDR3 is 13 residues. V lost 1 base to trimming and J lost 4 bases, with 7 bases between them. Germline lookup yields CDR1 GTSNPN and CDR2 SVGIG (reference sequence).